This entry lists 23 T cell receptor beta chains sequenced from one sample in a study of beta chain features in type 1 diabetes (dated by TCRdb to the late 2010s). The protocol used for the library was the immunoSEQ multiplex PCR assay. The entire isolated RNA was reverse transcribed using the High Capacity cDNA Reverse Transcription Kit, and thus expressed TCRB transcripts were sequenced. TCRdb holds this immuneACCESS table with in-frame rearrangements only. Some clones are missing; in checked studies, unresolved V genes explain under half, and the rest has no known cause. For this sample the table gives under 250,000 clones, of which roughly 13% were detected only once. Together, the top ten hold around 0.019% of the sample. General findings and caveats noted by the study authors: A moderate but significant shortening of TCRB CDR3 length was observed in type 1 diabetes patients in all four CD4+ subsets.

The antigens of these receptors remain unknown. Sequencing input: naive CD4+ T cells from blood. The cell subset or site label here, explained by the study, means: true naive CD4+ T cells. Every receptor here comes from a young man with type 1 diabetes.

This clone was seen a few times. The chain recombines TRBV23-1 with TRBJ2-1; tentatively, D is TRBD2 (6 bases). TRBV23-1 is filed as an ORF, its function uncertain. Trimming pared 0 bases from V and 5 bases from J, leaving 14 bases between. The CDR3 sequence is 16 residues long. The CDR3 bases are TGCGCCAGCAGTCAATCAGGAGGGAGCCTTCACAATGAGCAGTTCTTC. Translating gives CASSQSGGSLHNEQFF.

This clone was seen a few times. V usage is TRBV19 and J usage is TRBJ1-1, with D possibly TRBD1 on 5 matching bases. The CDR3 covers 13 residues. CDR1 and CDR2 from the germline V gene are LNHDA and SQIVND (reference sequence). The V end was cut by 3 bases, the J end by 1 base, with 6 bases between. CDR3 residues: CASSMQGNTEAFF. The CDR3 bases are TGTGCCAGTAGTATGCAGGGGAACACTGAAGCTTTCTTT.

This clone was counted a few times. V usage is TRBV7-9 and J usage is TRBJ2-3, with 7 bases identical to TRBD2. There are 18 residues in the CDR3. The J segment lost 3 bases and the V segment lost 5 bases, leaving 17 bases of the junction unmatched. From germline, CDR1 is SEHNR and CDR2 FQNEAQ (reference sequence). In DNA form, the CDR3 reads TGTGCCAGCAGCCCCCCCGGGGGAGCAGCGGGAAAAACAGATACGCAGTATTTT. Translation: CASSPPGGAAGKTDTQYF.

This chain links TRBV5-1 with TRBJ1-1; D perhaps matches TRBD1 (5 bases). V lost 2 bases, J lost 1 base, and 9 bases lay in between. CDR1 and CDR2 (germline): SGHRS, YFSETQ. The CDR3 runs 14 residues. For the CDR3, the DNA is TGCGCCAGCAGCTTCGTGACAGAGAACACTGAAGCTTTCTTT. This sequence encodes CASSFVTENTEAFF.

The V and J genes are TRBV11-2 and TRBJ2-3, with TRBD1 as a possible D gene (6 bases). Germline CDR1 and CDR2: SGHAT and FQNNGV. The CDR3 is made up of 14 amino acids. V was clipped by 5 bases and J by 6 bases, with 15 bases between them. CDR3 region: CASSPGGGGDTQYF. Here the CDR3 DNA reads TGTGCCAGCAGCCCCGGTGGGGGCGGGGATACGCAGTATTTT.

This clone was detected a few times. This sequence joins TRBV2 and TRBJ2-7; 14 bases align to TRBD2. Germline V gene lookup returns CDR1 SNHLY and CDR2 FYNNEI. CDR3 size: 17 residues. V shed 4 bases and J 3 bases; nucleotides not matched to a gene: 8. The chain's CDR3 is CASSGGLAGDRRYEQYF. In DNA, the CDR3 is TGTGCCAGCAGTGGGGGACTAGCGGGAGACCGCCGCTACGAGCAGTACTTC.

This chain connects TRBV30 to TRBJ2-5; TRBD2 is a possible D gene (6 bases). Deletions cut 4 bases from V and 5 bases from J, with 14 bases between. This CDR3 is 13 amino acids long. CDR1 is GTSNPN, CDR2 SVGIG, per germline (reference sequence). DNA of the CDR3: TGTGCCTGGAAAGGGAGGATCGTTGAGACCCAGTACTTC. Protein: CAWKGRIVETQYF.

This clone was picked up a small number of times. The CDR3 bases are TGCAGCGTCCCCCTGCGTAGCCTCCAAGAGACCCAGTACTTC. Its protein product is CSVPLRSLQETQYF. V gene TRBV29-1 combines with J gene TRBJ2-5; D gene ambiguous. Germline V gives CDR1 SQVTM, CDR2 ANQGSEA. Trimming left V 6 bases short and J 1 base short, with 15 bases between. This CDR3 spans 14 amino acids.

This clone was detected a few times. The chain recombines TRBV6-1 with TRBJ2-2, with 7 positions matching TRBD1. CDR1 is MNHNS, CDR2 SASEGT, per germline. The CDR3 runs to 15 residues. J lost 2 bases, V lost 7 bases, and 7 bases had no gene match. The CDR3 coding sequence is TGTGCCAGCAATCCGACAGGGAGCAACACCGGGGAGCTGTTTTTT. Translated, it gives CASNPTGSNTGELFF.

There are a few counts of this clone. The chain carries TRBV30 and TRBJ1-2; 9 bases are a match to TRBD1. CDR3 length equals 12 residues. The V gene's germline CDR1 is GTSNPN and CDR2 SVGIG (reference sequence). V lost 7 bases to trimming and J lost 8 bases; unmatched junction nucleotides: 8. CDR3 amino acids: CASTGGAEGYTF. Here the CDR3 DNA reads TGTGCCTCCACAGGGGGCGCCGAGGGCTACACCTTC.

This chain links TRBV7-9 with TRBJ1-1; tentative D call: TRBD1 (6 bases). The CDR3 is 14 amino acids. Germline CDR1 SEHNR, CDR2 FQNEAQ (reference sequence). Trimming took off 5 bases at V and 1 base at J, with 11 bases between the two ends. The DNA for the CDR3 is TGTGCCAGCAGCACCATGACAGGGAACACTGAAGCTTTCTTT. Translating it yields CASSTMTGNTEAFF.

In the case of this clone: An end of the junction does not agree with germline; a read error may underlie this. The chain employs TRBV30 and TRBJ1-1; D perhaps matches TRBD1 (5 bases). CDR3 length: 13 amino acids. Germline V CDR1 and CDR2: GTSNPN, SVGIG (reference sequence). CDR3 nucleotide sequence: TGTGCCTGGATCCTTGGGGGGAACGCTGAAGCTTTCTTT. Translated: CAWILGGNAEAFF.

This clone was found a few times. The rearrangement joins TRBV5-1 to TRBJ1-3, with unresolved D. CDR3 length equals 14 residues. Germline V gives CDR1 SGHRS, CDR2 YFSETQ. V was trimmed by 1 base and J by 0 bases, leaving 5 bases between them. The CDR3 protein is CASSLTVSGNTIYF. The CDR3 coding sequence is TGCGCCAGCAGCTTGACAGTCTCTGGAAACACCATATATTTT.

A few counts support this clone. The chain uses TRBV7-9 and TRBJ2-3; a weak D match, TRBD1 (6 bases). The length of the CDR3 is 17 residues. The V gene's germline CDR1 is SEHNR and CDR2 FQNEAQ (reference sequence). Trimming shortened V by 5 bases and J by 0 bases, and 18 bases separated the two germline ends. The CDR3 DNA reads as TGTGCCAGCAGCCCATCCCTTTGGACAGAAAGCACAGATACGCAGTATTTT. Encoded protein: CASSPSLWTESTDTQYF.

As regards this clone: In the same sample, other DNA sequences code for this CDR3. The rearrangement uses TRBV7-2 and TRBJ2-1; 11 nucleotides line up with TRBD2. The V gene end was trimmed by 1 base and the J gene end by 7 bases; junction bases not matched to a gene: 3. Germline V CDR1 and CDR2: SGHTA, FQGNSA. The length of the CDR3 is 15 residues. CDR3 nucleotide sequence: TGTGCCAGCAGCTTAGGCCTAGCGGGAGGTAATGAGCAGTTCTTC. Translated, it gives CASSLGLAGGNEQFF.

This clone appeared once. This chain links TRBV19 with TRBJ2-1, with 10 nucleotides matching TRBD2. The germline gives CDR1 LNHDA, CDR2 SQIVND (reference sequence). This CDR3 has 16 amino acids. V dropped 6 bases and J dropped 5; count of bases not matched to a gene: 10. CDR3 residues: CASSQPSSGGDNEQFF. As DNA, the CDR3 is TGTGCCAGTAGCCAACCCTCCAGCGGGGGGGACAATGAGCAGTTCTTC.

The V call is TRBV1, the J call TRBJ2-7; the D call in the table, TRBD2, was not verified against the DNA. TRBV1 is deemed a pseudogene. The CDR3 is 14 residues long. In DNA form, the CDR3 reads TGCACCAGCAGCCAATTGGAGCGGTATTACGAGCAGTACTTC. It specifies CTSSQLERYYEQYF.

The chain carries TRBV7-9 and TRBJ1-2, with 7 bases matching TRBD1. Per germline, CDR1 SEHNR and CDR2 FQNEAQ (reference sequence). V dropped 5 bases and J dropped 0; count of bases not matched to a gene: 6. This CDR3 region has 15 residues. The chain's CDR3 is CASSPPRGPNYGYTF. In DNA, the CDR3 is TGTGCCAGCAGCCCCCCTAGGGGGCCTAACTATGGCTACACCTTC.

This clone was found a few times. The CDR3 nucleotides read TGTGCCAGCAGCTTGGGGCTGGTGGCGGGACCCTACGAGCAGTACTTC. Residues: CASSLGLVAGPYEQYF. V usage is TRBV5-6 and J usage is TRBJ2-7; possible D gene TRBD2, 6 bases. CDR1 and CDR2 from the germline V gene are SGHDT and YYEEEE. V shed 0 bases and J shed 2 bases, with 15 bases lying between them. CDR3 size: 16 residues.

CDR3 residues: CASSEQGISGNTIYF. CDR3 nucleotides: TGTGCCAGCTCAGAACAGGGAATCTCTGGAAACACCATATATTTT. The chain couples TRBV18 to TRBJ1-3, with D perhaps matching TRBD1 (6 bases). Between the trimmed V and J ends, which lost 5 bases and 0 bases, there was a span of 11 bases. CDR1 is KGHSH and CDR2 is LQKENI in the germline V gene. This CDR3 is built from 15 residues.

This clone has just a few counts. In DNA, the CDR3 is TGTGCCAGCAGTGAAAAGGGACTACCTACCACTGAAGCTTTCTTT. Its protein is CASSEKGLPTTEAFF. The chain couples TRBV2 to TRBJ1-1, with D maybe TRBD1 (5 bases). The CDR3 has 15 residues. With 2 bases removed from V and 4 bases from J, the gap between germline ends came to 14 bases. Germline loops: CDR1 SNHLY, CDR2 FYNNEI.

V is TRBV7-9 and J is TRBJ2-1; D is possibly TRBD2 (7 bases). CDR1 SEHNR and CDR2 FQNEAQ come from the germline V gene (reference sequence). V was clipped by 5 bases and J by 5 bases, with 16 bases between them. The CDR3 length is 15 residues. In DNA form, the CDR3 reads TGTGCCAGCAGCCTCGGGGGGCGGGGCAACAATGAGCAGTTCTTC. Protein product: CASSLGGRGNNEQFF.

The sample holds a few counts of this clone. The V call is TRBV7-9, the J call TRBJ2-2, with D perhaps TRBD2 (6 bases). Looked up from germline, CDR1 is SEHNR and CDR2 is FQNEAQ (reference sequence). With 1 base removed from V and 2 bases from J, the gap between germline ends came to 8 bases. The CDR3 has 15 amino acids. CDR3 in amino acids: CASSLERVNTGELFF. CDR3 coding DNA: TGTGCCAGCAGCTTAGAGCGGGTTAACACCGGGGAGCTGTTTTTT.